This record concerns one TCR beta chain sequence. Trimming cost V 3 bases and J 4 bases; bases outside gene matches: 5. Germline V CDR1 and CDR2: SGDLS, YYNGEE. CDR3 length: 16 residues. This specimen comes from a study of blood T cell repertoires in COVID-19. Across the study: COVID-19 samples collected from the United States, Italy and Spain covered acute and convalescent phases. The cDNA or gDNA used as material had been derived from T cells, B-cell-depleted T cells, or PBMCs.

Original processing notes: Amplified reference gene primers provided the basis for estimating nucleated cell counts. Data came from immunoSEQ multiplex PCR; TCRdb stores just in-frame clones and leaves some out. V, J and clone size are those of that table, while D and trimming were read from the DNA. The sample has around 220,000 clones; 70% to 85% are singletons. The chain employs TRBV9 and TRBJ2-6, with 9 positions matching TRBD1. This sequence originates from a woman in her 40s with active or convalescent COVID-19. What was sequenced was peripheral blood. CDR3 nucleotides: TGTGCCAGCAGCGAACAGGGGGCGTACGGGGCCAACGTCCTGACTTTC. Protein product: CASSEQGAYGANVLTF.